This TCR beta chain was sequenced during a study of type 1 regulatory T cells. Study information: T-allo10 is a Tr1-enriched, alloantigen-specific CD4 T cell product made in vitro.

TCRdb itself ran the reads through MiXCR, one entry per CDR3 protein. Of around 88,000 distinct CDR3 sequences listed, roughly 31% are singletons. CDR3 size: 13 residues. V was pared by 5 bases and J by 3 bases, with 11 bases between. The V gene's germline CDR1 is DFQATT and CDR2 SNEGSKA (reference sequence). Sequenced input: CD4+ T cells, either the whole sample or a sorted fraction (not recorded which). This receptor was obtained from a human donor in good health. The rearrangement joins TRBV20-1 to TRBJ1-5; D is undetermined. The CDR3 here is CSAVPGLNQPQHF. CDR3 nucleotides: TGCAGTGCTGTACCGGGCCTCAATCAGCCCCAGCATTTT.